This T cell receptor beta chain is drawn from a study of blood T cell repertoires in COVID-19. This clone was recorded a few times. Germline values: CDR1 KGHSH, CDR2 LQKENI. Germline trimming cut 3 bases from V and 3 bases from J; bases unmatched to any gene: 0. The CDR3 has 14 amino acids. Data came from immunoSEQ multiplex PCR; TCRdb stores just in-frame clones and leaves some out. The table includes tens of thousands of clones, roughly 87% detected once. The sequenced sample was peripheral blood. The chain uses TRBV18 and TRBJ2-5; 11 bases map to TRBD2. This receptor was identified in a male donor with acute or convalescent COVID-19. The CDR3 protein is CASSPTSGKETQYF. DNA of the CDR3: TGTGCCAGCTCACCGACTAGCGGGAAAGAGACCCAGTACTTC.